A selection of T cell receptor beta chains follows, all from one sample in a study of blood T cell repertoires in COVID-19. Method: immunoSEQ multiplex PCR; TCRdb's copy keeps in-frame clones and lacks some. This table has under 200,000 clones, around nine tenths appearing once. Sequenced sample: peripheral blood. The receptors originated from a man aged 50-60 years with acute or convalescent COVID-19. The CDR3 runs from the conserved cysteine through the conserved F or W. Each record gives: CDR3 DNA, CDR3 protein, D gene, V gene, J gene, CDR3 length, clone size. A D gene is named only where the DNA matches it firmly. For some rows the clone size is stated as once, few or many, or as a class when expanded; others skip it.

CDR3nt: TGCGCCAGCAGCTTGAGCCAGGGCGGCGAGCAGTACTTC
CDR3aa: CASSLSQGGEQYF
d_gene: NA
v_gene: TRBV5-1
j_gene: TRBJ2-7
len: 13
abundance: NA

CDR3nt: TGTGCCAGCTCACAAACGGACAGCATGAACACTGAAGCTTTCTTT
CDR3aa: CASSQTDSMNTEAFF
d_gene: NA
v_gene: TRBV18
j_gene: TRBJ1-1
len: 15
abundance: NA

CDR3nt: TGTGCCAGCAGTCCTGACAGGGGGATCGAGCCCCAGCATTTT
CDR3aa: CASSPDRGIEPQHF
d_gene: TRBD1
v_gene: TRBV27
j_gene: TRBJ1-5
len: 14
abundance: once

CDR3nt: TGTGCCAGCAGGGCTCCGGGAAACACCATATATTTT
CDR3aa: CASRAPGNTIYF
d_gene: NA
v_gene: TRBV3-1/TRBV3-2
j_gene: TRBJ1-3
len: 12
abundance: NA

CDR3nt: TGTGCCAGCAGCGCGACAGGGGGAGGTGAGCAGTTCTTC
CDR3aa: CASSATGGGEQFF
d_gene: TRBD1
v_gene: TRBV7-6
j_gene: TRBJ2-1
len: 13
abundance: NA

CDR3nt: TGCGCCAGCAGCTTGACAGGAGATTACACTGAAGCTTTCTTT
CDR3aa: CASSLTGDYTEAFF
d_gene: NA
v_gene: TRBV5-1
j_gene: TRBJ1-1
len: 14
abundance: NA

CDR3nt: TGTGCCAGCAGTGGACAGGGTATTAATGAAAAACTGTTTTTT
CDR3aa: CASSGQGINEKLFF
d_gene: TRBD1
v_gene: TRBV2
j_gene: TRBJ1-4
len: 14
abundance: once

CDR3nt: TGTGCCACCAGTGATCTGCGGGGGGATTACAATGAGCAGTTCTTC
CDR3aa: CATSDLRGDYNEQFF
d_gene: TRBD2
v_gene: TRBV24-1
j_gene: TRBJ2-1
len: 15
abundance: NA

CDR3nt: TGCAGCGTTGCCGGACAGAACACTGAAGCTTTCTTT
CDR3aa: CSVAGQNTEAFF
d_gene: NA
v_gene: TRBV29-1
j_gene: TRBJ1-1
len: 12
abundance: NA

CDR3nt: TGTGCCAGTTCCCCTCGGGACACCACCTTCAATCAGCCCCAGCATTTT
CDR3aa: CASSPRDTTFNQPQHF
d_gene: NA
v_gene: TRBV19
j_gene: TRBJ1-5
len: 16
abundance: NA

CDR3nt: TGTGCCAGCAGCTGGCGACGGACGAGCGGGAGGCAAGAGACCCAGTACTTC
CDR3aa: CASSWRRTSGRQETQYF
d_gene: TRBD2
v_gene: TRBV5-6
j_gene: TRBJ2-5
len: 17
abundance: NA

CDR3nt: TGTGCCAGCAGCCAAGTCCCCAAGCGGGACTACAATGAGCAGTTCTTC
CDR3aa: CASSQVPKRDYNEQFF
d_gene: TRBD2
v_gene: TRBV4-2
j_gene: TRBJ2-1
len: 16
abundance: NA

CDR3nt: TGTGCCAGCAGCCGGGACGGGGGTTCGGAGTCACCCCTCCACTTT
CDR3aa: CASSRDGGSESPLHF
d_gene: NA
v_gene: TRBV3-1/TRBV3-2
j_gene: TRBJ1-6
len: 15
abundance: NA

CDR3nt: TGTGCCAGCAGTCCGCCCCTGACTAGCGGGAGGGCCAAAGATACGCAGTATTTT
CDR3aa: CASSPPLTSGRAKDTQYF
d_gene: TRBD2
v_gene: TRBV28
j_gene: TRBJ2-3
len: 18
abundance: NA

CDR3nt: TGTGCCAGCAGTGCGGGGGGGCCCACCTACAATGAGCAGTTCTTC
CDR3aa: CASSAGGPTYNEQFF
d_gene: TRBD2
v_gene: TRBV27
j_gene: TRBJ2-1
len: 15
abundance: NA

CDR3nt: TGTGCCAGTAGTTACCCCAGGGAAGGCTACACCTTC
CDR3aa: CASSYPREGYTF
d_gene: NA
v_gene: TRBV19
j_gene: TRBJ1-2
len: 12
abundance: NA

CDR3nt: TGTGCCAGCAGTTCTGTAGCCCCTAATGAAAAACTGTTTTTT
CDR3aa: CASSSVAPNEKLFF
d_gene: NA
v_gene: TRBV27
j_gene: TRBJ1-4
len: 14
abundance: NA

CDR3nt: TGTGCCAGCAGCGACCGTACAGGGCGCCCGAACACCGGGGAGCTGTTTTTT
CDR3aa: CASSDRTGRPNTGELFF
d_gene: NA
v_gene: TRBV7-9
j_gene: TRBJ2-2
len: 17
abundance: NA

CDR3nt: TGTGCCAGCAGCCAAGGCGGGGGCTATTCGTCCCCGTCTGGAAACACCATATATTTT
CDR3aa: CASSQGGGYSSPSGNTIYF
d_gene: NA
v_gene: TRBV3-1/TRBV3-2
j_gene: TRBJ1-3
len: 19
abundance: NA

CDR3nt: TGTGCCAGCAGCTTAGTTGCAGGGTCTGGGGACAATGAGCAGTTCTTC
CDR3aa: CASSLVAGSGDNEQFF
d_gene: NA
v_gene: TRBV7-2
j_gene: TRBJ2-1
len: 16
abundance: NA

CDR3nt: TGTGCCATCAGTGAAATTAGGGACAGGGGCGAAGCTTTCTTT
CDR3aa: CAISEIRDRGEAFF
d_gene: TRBD1
v_gene: TRBV10-3
j_gene: TRBJ1-1
len: 14
abundance: NA

CDR3nt: TGTGCCAGCACTAAGGACTTGGCTACCTACGAGCAGTACTTC
CDR3aa: CASTKDLATYEQYF
d_gene: NA
v_gene: TRBV2
j_gene: TRBJ2-7
len: 14
abundance: NA

CDR3nt: TGTGCCAGCAGCCGTACGGGGGTCAGCGGGACTGAAGCTTTCTTT
CDR3aa: CASSRTGVSGTEAFF
d_gene: NA
v_gene: TRBV7-2
j_gene: TRBJ1-1
len: 15
abundance: NA

CDR3nt: TGTGCCAGCAGCCGTGGACAGCCCTATGGCTACACCTTC
CDR3aa: CASSRGQPYGYTF
d_gene: NA
v_gene: TRBV7-9
j_gene: TRBJ1-2
len: 13
abundance: NA

CDR3nt: TGTGCCAGCAGTGAACTGCTAGGGAGTTCGCGCTACACCTTC
CDR3aa: CASSELLGSSRYTF
d_gene: NA
v_gene: TRBV6-4
j_gene: TRBJ1-2
len: 14
abundance: NA

CDR3nt: TGTGCCAGCAGCCCTCTAGCGGGGGTAACCGGGGAGCTGTTTTTT
CDR3aa: CASSPLAGVTGELFF
d_gene: TRBD2
v_gene: TRBV7-7
j_gene: TRBJ2-2
len: 15
abundance: NA

CDR3nt: TGTGCCAGCAGTTTACGGAGCCAGGACAGGGGCAACACCGGGGAGCTGTTTTTT
CDR3aa: CASSLRSQDRGNTGELFF
d_gene: TRBD1
v_gene: TRBV28
j_gene: TRBJ2-2
len: 18
abundance: NA

CDR3nt: TGCAGCGCTTGGAGCGGACTAGCGTCCTACGAGCAGTACTTC
CDR3aa: CSAWSGLASYEQYF
d_gene: TRBD2
v_gene: TRBV29-1
j_gene: TRBJ2-7
len: 14
abundance: NA

CDR3nt: TGTGCCTGGAGTGACATCCCGGGACAGGGGGTAAGCACAGATACGCAGTATTTT
CDR3aa: CAWSDIPGQGVSTDTQYF
d_gene: TRBD1
v_gene: TRBV30
j_gene: TRBJ2-3
len: 18
abundance: NA

CDR3nt: TGTGCCAGCAGTGGGTCGGGAAGCCGTTCTAACATTCAGTACTTC
CDR3aa: CASSGSGSRSNIQYF
d_gene: NA
v_gene: TRBV2
j_gene: TRBJ2-4
len: 15
abundance: NA

CDR3nt: TGTGCCAGCAGCAATGCCCGCTGGGGGGCCTACGAGCAGTACTTC
CDR3aa: CASSNARWGAYEQYF
d_gene: NA
v_gene: TRBV11-2
j_gene: TRBJ2-7
len: 15
abundance: NA

CDR3nt: TGTGCCAGCAGCTTACGCACCCAAGGGGCCCTCGACAATGAGCAGTTCTTC
CDR3aa: CASSLRTQGALDNEQFF
d_gene: NA
v_gene: TRBV7-6
j_gene: TRBJ2-1
len: 17
abundance: many

CDR3nt: TGTGCCACCAGTGATGCGGACAGGGTCGGACAAGAGACCCAGTACTTC
CDR3aa: CATSDADRVGQETQYF
d_gene: TRBD1
v_gene: TRBV24-1
j_gene: TRBJ2-5
len: 16
abundance: NA

CDR3nt: TGTGCCAGCAGCGCCGGGACAGGGGTTCATAAACTGTTTTTT
CDR3aa: CASSAGTGVHKLFF
d_gene: TRBD1
v_gene: TRBV9
j_gene: TRBJ1-4
len: 14
abundance: NA

CDR3nt: TGTGCCAGTAGTTATGGACAGTCAAATCAGCCCCAGCATTTT
CDR3aa: CASSYGQSNQPQHF
d_gene: NA
v_gene: TRBV19
j_gene: TRBJ1-5
len: 14
abundance: NA

CDR3nt: TGTGCCAGCAGCTTGAATAGCGGGGATAAAGAGACCCAGTACTTC
CDR3aa: CASSLNSGDKETQYF
d_gene: TRBD2
v_gene: TRBV5-4
j_gene: TRBJ2-5
len: 15
abundance: NA

CDR3nt: TGTGCCAGCAGCCAAGTAGGGGGCCCTAGCACAGATACGCAGTATTTT
CDR3aa: CASSQVGGPSTDTQYF
d_gene: TRBD1
v_gene: TRBV4-2
j_gene: TRBJ2-3
len: 16
abundance: NA

CDR3nt: TGTGCCACCAGCAGCCTCCCAGATGGCACTGAAGCTTTCTTT
CDR3aa: CATSSLPDGTEAFF
d_gene: NA
v_gene: TRBV15
j_gene: TRBJ1-1
len: 14
abundance: NA

CDR3nt: TGTGCCAGCAGCTTAGGGGGCAGGGGCACTGAAGCTTTCTTT
CDR3aa: CASSLGGRGTEAFF
d_gene: NA
v_gene: TRBV7-9
j_gene: TRBJ1-1
len: 14
abundance: NA

CDR3nt: TGTGCCAGCAGCTTGTCCCCAGCGGGAGTGGGAGATACGCAGTATTTT
CDR3aa: CASSLSPAGVGDTQYF
d_gene: TRBD2
v_gene: TRBV5-4
j_gene: TRBJ2-3
len: 16
abundance: NA

CDR3nt: TGTGCCAGCAGAGACAGCGGGTCCGGGGGGACCCAGTACTTC
CDR3aa: CASRDSGSGGTQYF
d_gene: NA
v_gene: TRBV2
j_gene: TRBJ2-5
len: 14
abundance: NA

CDR3nt: TGTGCCAGCAGCCTAGGACCAGCGGGCACTGAAGCTTTCTTT
CDR3aa: CASSLGPAGTEAFF
d_gene: NA
v_gene: TRBV7-8
j_gene: TRBJ1-1
len: 14
abundance: NA

CDR3nt: TGTGCCAGCAGTGAATATCAAAGGGGACAGGGTGGAGCTTTCTTT
CDR3aa: CASSEYQRGQGGAFF
d_gene: TRBD1
v_gene: TRBV25-1
j_gene: TRBJ1-1
len: 15
abundance: NA

CDR3nt: TGTGCCAGCTCACCCACCCGGGAGGAAAAACTGTTTTTT
CDR3aa: CASSPTREEKLFF
d_gene: NA
v_gene: TRBV18
j_gene: TRBJ1-4
len: 13
abundance: NA

CDR3nt: TGTGCCAGCAGTGAAGCTCGGCCCCAGCATTTT
CDR3aa: CASSEARPQHF
d_gene: NA
v_gene: TRBV6-1
j_gene: TRBJ1-5
len: 11
abundance: once

CDR3nt: TGCGCCAGCAGCCAAGGGCCAGCGGGCTATTACGAGCAGTACTTC
CDR3aa: CASSQGPAGYYEQYF
d_gene: NA
v_gene: TRBV4-1
j_gene: TRBJ2-7
len: 15
abundance: NA

CDR3nt: TGTGCCAGCAGCTTCCACCCGGGACAAGGGAACACTGAAGCTTTCTTT
CDR3aa: CASSFHPGQGNTEAFF
d_gene: NA
v_gene: TRBV9
j_gene: TRBJ1-1
len: 16
abundance: NA

CDR3nt: TGTGCCAGTAGTATAAACAGGGGGCTGCCTGATGGCTACACCTTC
CDR3aa: CASSINRGLPDGYTF
d_gene: TRBD1
v_gene: TRBV19
j_gene: TRBJ1-2
len: 15
abundance: NA

CDR3nt: TGTGCCAGCTCACCTGGAACCTTCAGCGGGAGAGGGACCGGGGAGCTGTTTTTT
CDR3aa: CASSPGTFSGRGTGELFF
d_gene: TRBD2
v_gene: TRBV18
j_gene: TRBJ2-2
len: 18
abundance: NA

CDR3nt: TGTGCTAGTGGTTCCGGGACTGCGAGCTCCTACAATGAGCAGTTCTTC
CDR3aa: CASGSGTASSYNEQFF
d_gene: NA
v_gene: TRBV12-5
j_gene: TRBJ2-1
len: 16
abundance: NA

CDR3nt: TGTGCCAGCAGCCCCGCATCGGGGTACAATGAGCAGTTCTTC
CDR3aa: CASSPASGYNEQFF
d_gene: NA
v_gene: TRBV7-3
j_gene: TRBJ2-1
len: 14
abundance: NA

CDR3nt: TGTGCCACAACTGGGGCTAGATTTGACTCCTCCTACGAGCAGTACTTC
CDR3aa: CATTGARFDSSYEQYF
d_gene: NA
v_gene: TRBV7-9
j_gene: TRBJ2-7
len: 16
abundance: NA

CDR3nt: TGTGCCAGCAGTTTACCGGGACAGAACAATGAGCAGTTCTTC
CDR3aa: CASSLPGQNNEQFF
d_gene: TRBD1
v_gene: TRBV27
j_gene: TRBJ2-1
len: 14
abundance: NA

CDR3nt: TGCAGCGTTGAAGATTTGGGATGGGCTTTGACTAGCGGGAGGCCGGGGTCAGGAGAGACCCAGTACTTC
CDR3aa: CSVEDLGWALTSGRPGSGETQYF
d_gene: TRBD2
v_gene: TRBV29-1
j_gene: TRBJ2-5
len: 23
abundance: NA

CDR3nt: TGTGCCAGCAGTGAAATCGGAGGTTTAGAGACCCAGTACTTC
CDR3aa: CASSEIGGLETQYF
d_gene: NA
v_gene: TRBV6-1
j_gene: TRBJ2-5
len: 14
abundance: NA

CDR3nt: TGTGCCAGCAGACCCCCCCGGGACACCACTCCGGCATTCTTTGGTTTT
CDR3aa: CASRPPRDTTPAFFGF
d_gene: NA
v_gene: TRBV6-4
j_gene: TRBJ1-3
len: 16
abundance: NA

CDR3nt: TGTGCCAGCAGCTCCCGGGCGCGGGAGAAAGAGCAGTACTTC
CDR3aa: CASSSRAREKEQYF
d_gene: TRBD2
v_gene: TRBV7-6
j_gene: TRBJ2-7
len: 14
abundance: once

CDR3nt: TGTGCCAGCAGCCCCGGGACTAGCGGGAGGTACAATGAGCAGTTCTTC
CDR3aa: CASSPGTSGRYNEQFF
d_gene: TRBD2
v_gene: TRBV7-3
j_gene: TRBJ2-1
len: 16
abundance: NA

CDR3nt: TGTGCCAGCAGTTTATACAGTTCGAACACCGGGGAGCTGTTTTTT
CDR3aa: CASSLYSSNTGELFF
d_gene: NA
v_gene: TRBV27
j_gene: TRBJ2-2
len: 15
abundance: NA